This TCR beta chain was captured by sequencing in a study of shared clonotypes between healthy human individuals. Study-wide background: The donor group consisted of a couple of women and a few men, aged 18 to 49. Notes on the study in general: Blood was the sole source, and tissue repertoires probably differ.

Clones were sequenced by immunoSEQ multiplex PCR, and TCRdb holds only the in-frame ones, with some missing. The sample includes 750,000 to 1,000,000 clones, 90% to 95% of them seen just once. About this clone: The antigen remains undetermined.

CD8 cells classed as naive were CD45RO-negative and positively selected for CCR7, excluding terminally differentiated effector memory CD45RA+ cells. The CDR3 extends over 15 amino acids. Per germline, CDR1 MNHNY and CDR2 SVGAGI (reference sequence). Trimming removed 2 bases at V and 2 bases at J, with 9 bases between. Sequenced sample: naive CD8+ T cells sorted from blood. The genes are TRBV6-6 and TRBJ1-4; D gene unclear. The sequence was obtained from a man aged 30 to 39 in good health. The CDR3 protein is CASSYLTPTNEKLFF. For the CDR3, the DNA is TGTGCCAGCAGTTACCTGACGCCTACTAATGAAAAACTGTTTTTT.